Described below is a single T cell receptor (beta chain) sequence and its context. The sample belongs to a study of blood T cell repertoires in COVID-19. Across the study: The samples span acute and convalescent COVID-19 from the United States, Italy and Spain.

In the source study's methods: For nucleated cells, counts were estimated from reference gene primer amplification. Assay: immunoSEQ multiplex PCR; the TCRdb copy retains only in-frame clones and omits some. V and J calls and clone size are copied from that table; D and trimming were computed from the DNA. The data show some 280,000 clones, roughly 89% seen once. V lost 3 bases, J lost 4 bases, and 2 bases stayed unmatched. This CDR3 is built from 13 residues. Germline CDR1 is SGHRS and CDR2 is YFSETQ. What was sequenced was peripheral blood. The chain combines TRBV5-1 with TRBJ1-1; 8 bases line up with TRBD1. The origin of this receptor is a young woman with active or convalescent COVID-19. The DNA for the CDR3 is TGCGCCAGCAGCTCAGGGGGCTCCACTGAAGCTTTCTTT. Translation: CASSSGGSTEAFF.